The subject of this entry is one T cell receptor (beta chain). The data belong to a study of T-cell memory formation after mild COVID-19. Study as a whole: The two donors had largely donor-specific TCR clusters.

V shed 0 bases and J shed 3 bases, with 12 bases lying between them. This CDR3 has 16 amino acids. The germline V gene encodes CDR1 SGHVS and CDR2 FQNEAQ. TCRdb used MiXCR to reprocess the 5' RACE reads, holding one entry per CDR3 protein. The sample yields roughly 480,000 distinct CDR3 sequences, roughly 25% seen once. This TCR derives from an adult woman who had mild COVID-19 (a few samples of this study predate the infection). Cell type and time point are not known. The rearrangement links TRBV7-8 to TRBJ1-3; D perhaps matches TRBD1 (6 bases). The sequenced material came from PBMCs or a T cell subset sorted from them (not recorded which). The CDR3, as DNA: TGTGCCAGCAGCTTAGCGTTGGGGGCGTATGGAAACACCATATATTTT. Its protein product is CASSLALGAYGNTIYF.